This T cell receptor beta chain was sequenced during a study (TCRdb year 2017). Regarding the study in general: Patients provided blood, with volumes of up to about 100 ml, in addition to duodenal biopsy samples that ranged from roughly 6 to 13. For most subjects, cells were stained with pooled PE-conjugated tetramers presenting the glia-alpha1a, -alpha2, -omega1 and -omega2 epitopes. The study followed gluten-specific CD4+ T cell receptor repertoires in celiac disease across blood and gut, across disease stages, and over intervals ranging from weeks to decades. In total, the study looked at blood and gut biopsy samples from 20 to 25 celiac disease patients. To allow long-term comparison, patients who had historic T cell material from decades earlier were asked to donate new blood and biopsy samples.

This clonotype is categorized as medium-sized (0.01 to 0.1%). No quality values exist for individual bases; no much larger clone is one base distant. What the research found in general, with its limitations: Of around 1,900 TCRs from 15 to 20 patients, roughly a tenth of the TCR-alpha, TCR-beta or paired amino acid sequences were public. Even when the same sample was sequenced in two independent runs, clonotype overlap topped out at only about 50% because of sampling limits. Clonotypes specific for gluten lasted for decades, and samples taken about 16 to 30 years apart shared up to 53% overlap. Sharing across patients was observed for about 1% of TCR-beta sequences and approximately 0.18% of paired TCR-alpha/beta clonotypes, and cross-contamination was concluded by the authors not to be an issue. The conclusions depend on the specificity of the tetramers, and in earlier work about 84% of tetramer-sorted clones showed antigen-specific proliferation.

Library method: 5' RACE. A modified SMART protocol was used to prepare the bulk TCR libraries. Bulk TCR libraries were sequenced with paired-end 300 bp reads on Illumina MiSeq; single-cell libraries used paired-end 250 bp MiSeq. From the authors' description of their analysis: Reads were preprocessed with selected pRESTO steps, and V, D, J genes and CDR3 junctions were assigned with IMGT/HighV-QUEST. Bulk sequences were retained only when found in at least two replicas with cumulative read counts of 10 or more. For samples with more than 20 cells, repertoire diversity was measured using a sample-corrected Shannon entropy estimator. Clones were called with MiXCR by TCRdb after fastp trimmed the public reads at Q25, and only in-frame beta chains were retained. Rows matching on CDR3 protein sequence are summarized as one entry with the most common DNA and genes. For this entry, the V and J calls and clone size follow TCRdb and not the study's own pipeline. Counted in this sample were 600 to 700 distinct CDR3 sequences; roughly a fifth of them appeared once. The biggest ten clones account for approximately 68% of the sample.

The CDR1 and CDR2 encoded by the germline V gene are SGHTA and FQGNSA. For this chain, trimming is 2 bases at the V end and 8 bases at the J end, and the number of junction bases without a gene match is 6. The CDR3 runs 15 amino acids, cysteine and phenylalanine included. Only the CDR3 DNA is retained, 45 bases long and in frame from the first base. When samples held relatively high numbers of tetramer-positive T cells, bulk-cell sorting was done alongside single-cell sorting. HLA-DQ:gluten tetramers were used to isolate gluten-specific T cells, which were then analyzed by high-throughput sequencing of rearranged TCR-alpha and TCR-beta genes. All sorting was carried out on a BD Aria II cell sorter, and flow data were analyzed in FlowJo.

This receptor was taken from a female donor with celiac disease. The sample consisted of gluten tetramer+ CD4+ T cells from blood or duodenal biopsy (not recorded which); whether cultured is not recorded, taken while untreated, on a gluten-free diet, or during gluten challenge (not recorded which). Read against the paper, the sample's cell subset or site label means: CD4+ T cells binding HLA-DQ:gluten tetramers. The chain couples TRBV7-2 to TRBJ2-1; 10 bases in the middle match TRBD2. The sequenced DNA is TGTGCCAGCAGCTTAAGGGCTAGCGGGAGCCATGAGCAGTTCTTC. Protein translation: CASSLRASGSHEQFF.